This T cell receptor (beta chain) was sequenced during a study of Tregs in tolerant kidney transplant recipients. The CDR3 has 11 amino acids. Germline V gives CDR1 SGHRS, CDR2 YFSETQ. Trimming stripped 3 bases from V and 3 bases from J, with 4 bases between. This clone has only one observation. Its antigen is not known. Sequencing was performed with immunoSEQ multiplex PCR; in TCRdb, only in-frame clones are kept and a portion is missing. The sample shows 9,500 to 12,000 clones, around 91% of them seen only once. The input for sequencing was Tregs from blood cultured with allogeneic cells, taken before the transplant. This clonotype originated in a human patient who received a combined kidney and bone marrow transplant. V is TRBV5-1 and J is TRBJ2-7; D ambiguous. The CDR3 is CASSSNYEQYF. DNA of the CDR3: TGCGCCAGCAGCTCAAACTACGAGCAGTACTTC.